Below, 22 T cell receptor beta chains from the same sample are listed, as sequenced in a study of CD8+ T cells in alopecia areata. Sample treatment: oral pan-JAK inhibitor, 5-10 mg twice daily. The sequencing template was cDNA reverse transcribed from extracted RNA. The repertoire was sequenced with immunoSEQ multiplex PCR; TCRdb's copy has only in-frame clones and lacks some. Among about 270,000 clones listed, 60% were seen once. Sequenced material: CD4+ T cells sorted from blood, taken at approximately week 52, from a patient treated with tofacitinib. The origin of the receptors is a human donor with alopecia areata.

This clone has just a few counts. The chain carries TRBV29-1 and TRBJ1-5; D gene uncertain. Trimming removed 5 bases at V and 2 bases at J, with 7 bases between. This CDR3 spans 12 amino acids. Germline V gene data show CDR1 as SQVTM and CDR2 as ANQGSEA. The DNA of the CDR3 is TGCAGCGTTTCAGAGGGCAATCAGCCCCAGCATTTT. Translated: CSVSEGNQPQHF.

This clone has a handful of counts. The chain uses TRBV29-1 and TRBJ2-6; D gene ambiguous. Germline CDR1 reads SQVTM; CDR2 reads ANQGSEA. The CDR3 totals 14 residues. V gave up 1 base and J gave up 0 bases, with 4 bases separating them. In DNA, the CDR3 is TGCAGCGTTGAAGGAAACTCTGGGGCCAACGTCCTGACTTTC. Translation gives CSVEGNSGANVLTF.

The J gene is TRBJ1-1, the V gene TRBV5-6; D is uncertain. There are 15 residues in the CDR3. Trimming left V 3 bases short and J 1 base short, with 13 bases between. Germline CDR1 and CDR2: SGHDT and YYEEEE. The CDR3 spells CASSSLAGANTEAFF. CDR3 sequence (DNA): TGTGCCAGCAGCTCTCTAGCGGGAGCGAACACTGAAGCTTTCTTT.

The chain employs TRBV5-1 and TRBJ1-4; the D gene is possibly TRBD1 (6 bases). The V end was cut by 4 bases, the J end by 0 bases, with 10 bases between. CDR1 is SGHRS, CDR2 YFSETQ, per germline. The CDR3 covers 15 residues. The CDR3 bases are TGCGCCAGCAGCACGCACAGGGCAACTAATGAAAAACTGTTTTTT. This codes for CASSTHRATNEKLFF. Together with reference TRBV5-1 and TRBJ1-4, the CDR3 gives the full variable domain: KAGVTQTPRYLIKTRGQQVTLSCSPISGHRSVSWYQQTPGQGLQFLFEYFSETQRNKGNFPGRFSGRQFSNSRSEMNVSTLELGDSALYLCASSTHRATNEKLFFGSGTQLSVL.

The V and J genes are TRBV29-1 and TRBJ2-5, with D unresolved. The CDR3 is made up of 12 amino acids. V was trimmed by 4 bases and J by 5 bases, leaving 11 bases between them. Germline V gene sequence: CDR1 SQVTM, CDR2 ANQGSEA. CDR3 amino acids: CSVGGISETQYF. The CDR3 nucleotides are TGCAGCGTTGGGGGTATCAGTGAGACCCAGTACTTC.

V is TRBV23-1 and J is TRBJ1-6; 8 nucleotides align to TRBD1. TRBV23-1 is labeled an ORF, and its function is uncertain. The CDR3 has 15 amino acids. The junction had 5 bases not matched to a gene; V was cut back by 0 bases and J by 10 bases. This CDR3 is CASSQSGTGDSPLHF. DNA for the CDR3: TGCGCCAGCAGTCAATCCGGGACAGGTGACTCACCCCTCCACTTT.

This clone occurred a few times. This sequence joins TRBV18 and TRBJ2-4; TRBD1 aligns across 8 bases. This CDR3 is built from 14 residues. Germline-derived CDR1 and CDR2 are KGHSH and LQKENI. V lost 4 bases, J lost 7 bases, and 6 bases stayed unmatched. In nucleotides, the CDR3 is TGTGCCAGCTCACTCGACAGGGGCTGGAACATTCAGTACTTC. Its translation: CASSLDRGWNIQYF. Using reference TRBV18 and TRBJ2-4 for the parts outside the CDR3, the full variable domain is NAGVMQNPRHLVRRRGQEARLRCSPMKGHSHVYWYRQLPEEGLKFMVYLQKENIIDESGMPKERFSAEFPKEGPSILRIQQVVRGDSAAYFCASSLDRGWNIQYFGAGTRLSVL.

This clone was picked up a small number of times. The chain's CDR3 is CASSPRDRTYEQYF. The DNA for the CDR3 is TGTGCCAGCAGTCCCCGGGACAGGACGTACGAGCAGTACTTC. The rearrangement joins TRBV27 to TRBJ2-5, with 8 positions matching TRBD1. The J call may be in error: the DNA end matches TRBJ2-7 better. Germline V CDR1 and CDR2: MNHEY, SMNVEV (reference sequence). This CDR3 has 14 amino acids.

The chain combines TRBV29-1 with TRBJ2-7; TRBD2 aligns across 7 bases. Germline CDR1 is SQVTM and CDR2 is ANQGSEA. The CDR3 extends over 13 amino acids. The V gene end was trimmed by 7 bases and the J gene end by 0 bases; junction bases not matched to a gene: 6. The CDR3 sequence: CSALGGGSYEQYF. The DNA for the CDR3 is TGCAGCGCCCTAGGCGGGGGCTCCTACGAGCAGTACTTC.

The V gene is TRBV5-1, the J gene TRBJ2-7; D tentatively fits TRBD1 or TRBD2 (5 bases each). CDR1 SGHRS and CDR2 YFSETQ come from the germline V gene. V lost 0 bases to trimming and J lost 6 bases, with 10 bases between them. The CDR3 has 13 amino acids. DNA for the CDR3: TGCGCCAGCAGCTTGGAATTGGGGGTCGAGCAGTACTTC. Protein: CASSLELGVEQYF.

The genes are TRBV9 and TRBJ2-2; D unresolved. CDR1 and CDR2 (germline): SGDLS, YYNGEE. This CDR3 is built from 14 residues. Trimming left V 0 bases short and J 11 bases short, with 14 bases between. The CDR3 loop is CASSVAEALPELFF. For the CDR3, the DNA is TGTGCCAGCAGCGTAGCTGAGGCCCTTCCCGAGCTGTTTTTT.

J is TRBJ2-5 and V is TRBV29-1, with D tentatively TRBD1 (6 bases). This CDR3 region has 12 residues. V dropped 4 bases and J dropped 3 bases, with 9 bases sitting between them. Looked up from germline, CDR1 is SQVTM and CDR2 is ANQGSEA. The CDR3 DNA sequence: TGCAGCGTTGGGAGACAGGAAGAGACCCAGTACTTC. The encoded protein is CSVGRQEETQYF.

The chain links TRBV9 to TRBJ2-3; 8 bases are a match to TRBD1. CDR3 length: 15 amino acids. Germline values: CDR1 SGDLS, CDR2 YYNGEE. The V and J ends lost 3 bases and 5 bases, in that order; junction bases with no gene match: 8. CDR3 region: CASSALTGVEDTQYF. In DNA, the CDR3 is TGTGCCAGCAGCGCCCTGACAGGGGTGGAAGATACGCAGTATTTT.

This clone was counted a few times. The chain recombines TRBV6-1 with TRBJ1-4, with a possible D match to TRBD1 (5 bases). Trimming cost V 5 bases and J 3 bases, with 10 bases left between them. Looked up from germline, CDR1 is MNHNS and CDR2 is SASEGT. CDR3 length: 14 residues. In nucleotides, the CDR3 is TGTGCCAGCAGTCCCGGGACCTCTAATGAAAAACTGTTTTTT. Encoded protein: CASSPGTSNEKLFF.

This sequence joins TRBV5-1 and TRBJ2-1, with a tentative D call TRBD1 (5 bases). Trimming shortened V by 2 bases and J by 5 bases, and 14 bases separated the two germline ends. The CDR3 has 15 residues. Germline-derived CDR1 and CDR2 are SGHRS and YFSETQ. CDR3 sequence: CASSFLLSGNNEQFF. Here the CDR3 DNA reads TGCGCCAGCAGCTTTCTTTTGTCAGGGAACAATGAGCAGTTCTTC.

This clone has just a few counts. Here the CDR3 reads CSAQGVNTEAFF. The CDR3 nucleotides read TGCAGCGCACAGGGTGTGAACACTGAAGCTTTCTTT. The genes are TRBV29-1 and TRBJ1-1, with a tentative D call TRBD1 (6 bases). CDR3 length: 12 amino acids. V lost 7 bases and J lost 0, with 9 bases in between. Germline V gene lookup returns CDR1 SQVTM and CDR2 ANQGSEA.

This clone showed up just a few times. The rearrangement links TRBV7-9 to TRBJ1-1, with D perhaps matching TRBD1 (5 bases). Germline CDR1 is SEHNR and CDR2 is FQNEAQ (reference sequence). The germline V and J ends were trimmed by 3 bases and 7 bases, with 12 bases remaining between them. CDR3 length: 13 residues. As DNA, the CDR3 is TGTGCCAGCAGCTTCGCCGCGGGGGATGAAGCTTTCTTT. Its translation: CASSFAAGDEAFF.

This clone was found a few times. The chain carries TRBV29-1 and TRBJ1-1; D ambiguous. Germline CDR1 and CDR2: SQVTM and ANQGSEA. Trimming cost V 7 bases and J 3 bases, with 12 bases left between them. This CDR3 is built from 12 residues. CDR3 amino acids: CSAGRLDTEAFF. For the CDR3, the DNA is TGCAGCGCCGGCCGGCTTGACACTGAAGCTTTCTTT.

V is TRBV5-4 and J is TRBJ2-3; D ambiguous. The ends were cut back, 5 bases at V and 2 bases at J, with 12 bases in the middle. This CDR3 is 14 amino acids long. CDR1 and CDR2 from the germline V gene are SGHNT and YYREEE (reference sequence). Written as DNA, the CDR3 is TGTGCCAGCAGTACCAACCAATACACAGATACGCAGTATTTT. Translated: CASSTNQYTDTQYF.

J is TRBJ2-5 and V is TRBV11-2, with D maybe TRBD2 (6 bases). Germline V CDR1 and CDR2: SGHAT, FQNNGV. This CDR3 is built from 13 residues. V was shortened by 5 bases and J by 4 bases, with 11 bases between the two germline ends. CDR3 coding DNA: TGTGCCAGCAGCCAAGTCGGGGGAGAGACCCAGTACTTC. This translates into CASSQVGGETQYF.

V is TRBV30 and J is TRBJ1-4, with D possibly TRBD1 on 6 matching bases. Between the trimmed V and J ends, which lost 8 bases and 10 bases, there was a span of 14 bases. Germline values: CDR1 GTSNPN, CDR2 SVGIG (reference sequence). The length of the CDR3 is 11 residues. CDR3 region: CAVGQFGKLFF. In nucleotides, the CDR3 is TGTGCCGTAGGACAGTTTGGAAAACTGTTTTTT.

This clone was observed once. The chain carries TRBV29-1 and TRBJ1-2; tentatively, D is TRBD1 (6 bases). Germline CDR1 SQVTM, CDR2 ANQGSEA. Trimming took off 6 bases at V and 3 bases at J, with 17 bases between the two ends. This CDR3 has 14 amino acids. Here the CDR3 DNA reads TGCAGCGTCCCTCCTCAGGGGCCCTACTATGGCTACACCTTC. As protein: CSVPPQGPYYGYTF.